This is a list of T cell receptor beta chains from one sample in a study of cytomegalovirus exposure and HLA in healthy donors. TCRdb keeps only in-frame clones here, not all; method: immunoSEQ multiplex PCR. In the table there are 120,000 to 150,000 clones, roughly 80% of which are singletons. Material: PBMCs. These receptors were taken from a woman aged 50 to 65 in good health and CMV-seronegative. CDR3s include the opening cysteine and the closing phenylalanine or tryptophan. A D gene is named only where the DNA matches it firmly. Clone size is shown for a subset of rows, as once, few, many or a class of expanded clone.

D gene	clone size	V gene	J gene	CDR3 DNA	CDR3 protein
NA	few	TRBV25-1	TRBJ1-6	TGTGCCAGCAGTGAAAGGAGGGAATCACCCCTCCACTTT	CASSERRESPLHF
TRBD2	NA	TRBV7-2	TRBJ2-3	TGTGCCAGCAGCTCCCCTCCGGGACTAGCGGGGGCCACAGATACGCAGTATTTT	CASSSPPGLAGATDTQYF
TRBD1	once	TRBV7-9	TRBJ2-1	TGTGCCAGCAGCTTATTCCAGGGGGACTACAATGAGCAGTTCTTC	CASSLFQGDYNEQFF
TRBD1	few	TRBV15	TRBJ1-2	TGTGCCACCAGCAGAGATTACGGGACAGGGGGCTACACCTTC	CATSRDYGTGGYTF
TRBD1	few	TRBV19	TRBJ1-6	TGTGCCAGTAGTTTCTCGGAGACAGGGATCTCACCCCTCCACTTT	CASSFSETGISPLHF
NA	NA	TRBV7-9	TRBJ2-7	TGTGCCAGCAGCTCACGGACAATCGAGCAGTACTTC	CASSSRTIEQYF
TRBD2	NA	TRBV10-3	TRBJ2-3	TGTGCCATCAGCCCCGGACTAGCGGAAACAGATACGCAGTATTTT	CAISPGLAETDTQYF
TRBD2	NA	TRBV6-4	TRBJ2-3	TGTGCCAGCAGTGCCGGGACTAGCGGACCCACAGATACGCAGTATTTT	CASSAGTSGPTDTQYF
NA	NA	TRBV6-6	TRBJ1-6	TGTGCCAGCACCACGAGCCCCAATAATTCACCCCTCCACTTT	CASTTSPNNSPLHF
NA	NA	TRBV30	TRBJ2-3	TGTGCCTTGGCCGGCGGCAGAAGCTCGATCCTAACTAGCACAGATACGCAGTATTTT	CALAGGRSSILTSTDTQYF
NA	NA	TRBV11-2	TRBJ2-2	TGTGCCAGCAGCCCCTTTCGGGACACCGGGGAGCTGTTTTTT	CASSPFRDTGELFF
NA	NA	TRBV27	TRBJ1-6	TGTGCCAGCACTTCGACGGACGGGAGTTCACCCCTCCACTTT	CASTSTDGSSPLHF
NA	NA	TRBV10-1	TRBJ2-1	TGCGCCAGCGGGGATTCGGCCGCCGGAGGCAATGAGCAGTTCTTC	CASGDSAAGGNEQFF
TRBD2	NA	TRBV5-6	TRBJ2-2	TGTGCCAGCAGCTGGACGGGGGGGCGGGGCACCGGGGAGCTGTTTTTT	CASSWTGGRGTGELFF
NA	few	TRBV28	TRBJ1-4	TGTGCCAGCACCCCACAGCTAACTAATGAAAAACTGTTTTTT	CASTPQLTNEKLFF
TRBD1	NA	TRBV19	TRBJ2-3	TGTGCCAGTAGTATAGTAGGGGGGACAGGGACCGATACGCAGTATTTT	CASSIVGGTGTDTQYF
TRBD1	NA	TRBV6-5	TRBJ1-5	TGTGCCAGCAGTCGACAGGGGGCCGGTCAGCCCCAGCATTTT	CASSRQGAGQPQHF
NA	once	TRBV21-1	TRBJ1-2	TGTGCCAGCATCCCGCGGAGGACGGCCTCTAACTATGGCTACACCTTC	CASIPRRTASNYGYTF
NA	NA	TRBV4-2	TRBJ1-1	TGTGCCAGCAGCCAAGGTCGGAACACTGAAGCTTTCTTT	CASSQGRNTEAFF
NA	NA	TRBV7-9	TRBJ1-1	TGTGCCAGCAGCTTAGCGAGGGAGTCCACTGAAGCTTTCTTT	CASSLARESTEAFF
TRBD1	few	TRBV5-1	TRBJ2-1	TGCGCCAGCAGCTTACAGGGGGTTGGGGATGAGCAGTTCTTC	CASSLQGVGDEQFF
TRBD2	few	TRBV6-4	TRBJ2-2	TGTGCCAGCACTGACCAGACGGGAGGTACCGGGGAGCTGTTTTTT	CASTDQTGGTGELFF
TRBD1	NA	TRBV19	TRBJ1-4	TGTGCCAGTACAGGGACAGGCGCAACTAATGAAAAACTGTTTTTT	CASTGTGATNEKLFF
TRBD2	NA	TRBV5-4	TRBJ2-7	TGTGCCAGCAGCTCCACCCGGCGGGAGCGCTACGAGCAGTACTTC	CASSSTRRERYEQYF
TRBD2	NA	TRBV5-4	TRBJ2-1	TGTGCCAGCAGCCCTCGCGTGAATGCGGGGGGGCAGTACAATGAGCAGTTCTTC	CASSPRVNAGGQYNEQFF
TRBD2	NA	TRBV9	TRBJ2-3	TGTGCCAGCAGCGTATCTGGAACTAGCGGGGGGGCAGATACGCAGTATTTT	CASSVSGTSGGADTQYF
NA	NA	TRBV30	TRBJ1-5	TGTGCCTGGAGTGCCGTACAGTCCAATCAGCCCCAGCATTTT	CAWSAVQSNQPQHF
NA	NA	TRBV11-2	TRBJ2-7	TGTGCCAGCAGCCTACAGGGCTACGAGCAGTACTTC	CASSLQGYEQYF
NA	NA	TRBV14	TRBJ2-1	TGTGCCAGCAGCCAAGAGGTGGGGCGTTACAATGAGCAGTTCTTC	CASSQEVGRYNEQFF
NA	few	TRBV18	TRBJ1-1	TGTGCCAGCTCACCTCAGGGGAACACTGAAGCTTTCTTT	CASSPQGNTEAFF
NA	NA	TRBV7-6	TRBJ1-5	TGTGCCAGCAGCCCTGTTCCAGGTTCGATCAATCAGCCCCAGCATTTT	CASSPVPGSINQPQHF
TRBD1	NA	TRBV5-1	TRBJ2-1	TGCGCCAGCAGCTTGGAGAACAGGGGGAATGAGCAGTTCTTC	CASSLENRGNEQFF
NA	NA	TRBV6-1	TRBJ2-7	TGTGCCAGCAGTGGTGACACCCACTCCTACGAGCAGTACTTC	CASSGDTHSYEQYF
TRBD2	NA	TRBV7-6	TRBJ2-1	TGTGCCAGCAGCTTATTAACTAGCGGGGGGGCCTGGCAGTTCTTC	CASSLLTSGGAWQFF
NA	once	TRBV10-1	TRBJ2-5	TGCGCCAGCATCGGGACTGGTGGGCGAGAGACCCAGTACTTC	CASIGTGGRETQYF
NA	NA	TRBV27	TRBJ2-7	TGTGCCAGCAGTTTCCGGGACATGAGCTCCTACGAGCAGTACTTC	CASSFRDMSSYEQYF
NA	NA	TRBV28	TRBJ2-7	TGTGCCAGCAGTTTGGTAAGGGGAAGCAACTACGAGCAGTACTTC	CASSLVRGSNYEQYF
TRBD2	NA	TRBV5-1	TRBJ2-3	TGCGCCAGCAGCGCCCAGCGGGGGGGCTCTACAGATACGCAGTATTTT	CASSAQRGGSTDTQYF
TRBD2	NA	TRBV7-6	TRBJ2-5	TGTGCCAGCAGCCCCCGGGGGGCCCAGTACTTC	CASSPRGAQYF
TRBD1	once	TRBV28	TRBJ1-5	TGTGCCAGCAGCGAAGACAGGGGCTTGGGACAGCCCCAGCATTTT	CASSEDRGLGQPQHF
NA	NA	TRBV19	TRBJ1-4	TGTGCCAGTAGCATGACAGGCCAGTCGGAAAAACTGTTTTTT	CASSMTGQSEKLFF
TRBD2	NA	TRBV27	TRBJ2-1	TGTGCCAGCAGTTCCCTCCTCGCGGGGGGTTCCCCCTACAATGAGCAGTTCTTC	CASSSLLAGGSPYNEQFF
NA	NA	TRBV5-1	TRBJ2-1	TGCGCCAGCAGCTTAGCCCTGAGCTCCTACAATGAGCAGTTCTTC	CASSLALSSYNEQFF
TRBD1	NA	TRBV29-1	TRBJ2-7	TGCAGCGTTTTTTCCCCCGGGACAGGGAACGCATACGAGCAGTACTTC	CSVFSPGTGNAYEQYF
TRBD1	once	TRBV7-2	TRBJ1-5	TGTGCCAGCAGCTTAGGGGACAGGGCAGGGCAGCCCCAGCATTTT	CASSLGDRAGQPQHF
TRBD1	few	TRBV30	TRBJ2-7	TGTGCCTGGAGTGCAGGACAGGGCGTCGAGCAGTACTTC	CAWSAGQGVEQYF
NA	NA	TRBV4-1	TRBJ2-1	TGCGCCAGCAGCCAAGATGTACGGTATGAGCAGTTCTTC	CASSQDVRYEQFF
NA	NA	TRBV10-2	TRBJ2-7	TGCGCCAGCAGTGTTGGCCTGACATACGAGCAGTACTTC	CASSVGLTYEQYF